What follows are 30 T cell receptor beta chains derived from one specimen sequenced in a study of cytomegalovirus exposure and HLA in healthy donors. A multiplex PCR was run with 60 Vbeta primers and 13 Jbeta primers. Sequencing was performed with immunoSEQ multiplex PCR; in TCRdb, only in-frame clones are kept and a portion is missing. Of 150,000 or so clones listed, around 74% are singletons. Sequencing was carried out using PBMCs. These receptors were taken from a man between 18 and 29 years old in good health and CMV-seropositive.

The CDR3 coding sequence is TGTGCCAGCAGCCCTCGGACGGGAACTAGCTATGGCTACACCTTC. It encodes CASSPRTGTSYGYTF. This chain joins TRBV9 and TRBJ1-2; D is ambiguous. The CDR3 has 15 residues. Germline CDR1 reads SGDLS; CDR2 reads YYNGEE. V lost 4 bases and J 4 bases, leaving 17 bases between the germline ends.

V usage is TRBV5-1 and J usage is TRBJ2-7, with 9 positions matching TRBD1. The CDR3 spans 15 residues. V shed 3 bases, J shed 1 base, and the junction held 5 bases outside the gene matches. In germline, CDR1 is SGHRS, CDR2 YFSETQ. The CDR3 DNA reads TGCGCCAGCAGCTACCCGGACAGGGGATCCTACGAGCAGTACTTC. Translation: CASSYPDRGSYEQYF.

The chain combines TRBV27 with TRBJ1-6; D is uncertain. CDR1 and CDR2 from the germline V gene are MNHEY and SMNVEV (reference sequence). The V gene lost 3 bases and the J gene lost 0 bases, with 6 bases spanning the gap. This CDR3 has 15 residues. The CDR3 sequence: CASSFFFSYNSPLHF. DNA for the CDR3: TGTGCCAGCAGTTTCTTTTTCTCCTATAATTCACCCCTCCACTTT.

The chain links TRBV2 to TRBJ2-1, with 7 bases lining up with TRBD1. Germline-derived CDR1 and CDR2 are SNHLY and FYNNEI. J lost 4 bases, V lost 8 bases, and 5 bases had no gene match. This CDR3 is 13 amino acids long. CDR3 residues: CASGRDSYNEQFF. In DNA, the CDR3 is TGTGCCAGCGGTCGGGACAGTTACAATGAGCAGTTCTTC. Using reference TRBV2 and TRBJ2-1 for the parts outside the CDR3, the full variable domain is EPEVTQTPSHQVTQMGQEVILRCVPISNHLYFYWYRQILGQKVEFLVSFYNNEISEKSEIFDDQFSVERPDGSNFTLKIRSTKLEDSAMYFCASGRDSYNEQFFGPGTRLTVL.

V and J are TRBV19 and TRBJ2-3; 11 bases match TRBD2. This CDR3 has 14 residues. Germline V lookup: CDR1 LNHDA, CDR2 SQIVND (reference sequence). Trimming at V came to 6 bases and at J to 1 base, leaving 0 bases not matched to a gene. The CDR3 region has the DNA TGTGCCAGTAGGACTAGCGGGGGCACAGATACGCAGTATTTT. Residues: CASRTSGGTDTQYF.

The chain combines TRBV5-4 with TRBJ1-1, with TRBD1 as a possible D gene (6 bases). V was cut by 2 bases and J by 5 bases, with 16 bases left in between. The CDR3 totals 15 residues. From germline, CDR1 is SGHNT and CDR2 YYREEE (reference sequence). CDR3 region: CASSFTTGPHTEAFF. The CDR3, as DNA: TGTGCCAGCAGCTTTACAACAGGGCCCCATACTGAAGCTTTCTTT.

CDR3 sequence reads: CASMRGGAKNIQYF. CDR3 bases: TGTGCCAGTATGAGGGGGGGAGCCAAAAACATTCAGTACTTC. The chain links TRBV19 to TRBJ2-4; the D gene is possibly TRBD2 (7 bases). There are 14 residues in the CDR3. V lost 7 bases to trimming and J lost 0 bases, with 10 bases between them. The germline CDR1 and CDR2 sequences are LNHDA and SQIVND (reference sequence). The full variable domain, in which reference TRBV19 and TRBJ2-4 provide the parts outside the CDR3, is DGGITQSPKYLFRKEGQNVTLSCEQNLNHDAMYWYRQDPGQGLRLIYYSQIVNDFQKGDIAEGYSVSREKKESFPLTVTSAQKNPTAFYLCASMRGGAKNIQYFGAGTRLSVL.

The J gene is TRBJ2-1, the V gene TRBV5-1; no definite D call. The CDR3 is made up of 15 amino acids. Looked up from germline, CDR1 is SGHRS and CDR2 is YFSETQ. V was pared by 1 base and J by 3 bases, with 11 bases between. The CDR3 region is CASSLSSQSYNEQFF. In DNA form, the CDR3 reads TGCGCCAGCAGCTTGAGTAGCCAGAGCTACAATGAGCAGTTCTTC.

The CDR3 is CASSLEGRLNEQYF. CDR3 DNA sequence: TGTGCCAGCAGCTTGGAAGGAAGACTCAACGAGCAGTACTTC. The gene calls are TRBV5-4 and TRBJ2-7; no clear D. The length of the CDR3 is 14 residues. V was shortened by 0 bases and J by 5 bases, with 12 bases between the two germline ends. The V gene's germline CDR1 is SGHNT and CDR2 YYREEE (reference sequence).

The CDR3 region is CASSPGIHSSYEQYF. The CDR3 DNA reads as TGTGCCAGCAGCCCCGGGATTCATAGCTCCTACGAGCAGTACTTC. The J gene is TRBJ2-7, the V gene TRBV7-2, with a possible D match to TRBD2 (5 bases). The CDR3 totals 15 residues. V was shortened by 5 bases and J by 0 bases, with 14 bases between the two germline ends. Germline CDR1 is SGHTA and CDR2 is FQGNSA.

This clone has only a few counts. J is TRBJ1-4 and V is TRBV7-2; no clear D. The CDR3 loop spans 15 amino acids. Germline V CDR1 and CDR2: SGHTA, FQGNSA. Trimming shortened V by 5 bases and J by 0 bases, and 10 bases separated the two germline ends. In nucleotides, the CDR3 is TGTGCCAGCAGCACCCGGAGCGCAACTAATGAAAAACTGTTTTTT. Translation gives CASSTRSATNEKLFF. Full variable domain (remainder filled in from reference TRBV7-2 and TRBJ1-4): GAGVSQSPSNKVTEKGKDVELRCDPISGHTALYWYRQSLGQGLEFLIYFQGNSAPDKSGLPSDRFSAERTGGSVSTLTIQRTQQEDSAVYLCASSTRSATNEKLFFGSGTQLSVL.

This chain joins TRBV13 and TRBJ1-6; a possible D gene is TRBD1 (6 bases). The germline V and J ends were trimmed by 4 bases and 5 bases, with 9 bases remaining between them. CDR3 length: 14 amino acids. Germline V lookup: CDR1 PRHDT, CDR2 FYEKMQ (reference sequence). The CDR3 region is CASSSQGHNSPLHF. CDR3 DNA: TGTGCCAGCAGCTCACAGGGACATAATTCACCCCTCCACTTT.

The chain recombines TRBV9 with TRBJ1-2, with TRBD1 identical over 8 bases. This CDR3 has 16 residues. Germline V gene sequence: CDR1 SGDLS, CDR2 YYNGEE. The V segment lost 5 bases and the J segment 2 bases; nucleotides outside the gene matches: 11. CDR3 DNA: TGTGCCAGCAGAGAAACTCAGGGGGCGCGGAACTATGGCTACACCTTC. This translates into CASRETQGARNYGYTF. The variable domain in full, with the rest retrieved from reference TRBV9 and TRBJ1-2, is DSGVTQTPKHLITATGQRVTLRCSPRSGDLSVYWYQQSLDQGLQFLIQYYNGEERAKGNILERFSAQQFPDLHSELNLSSLELGDSALYFCASRETQGARNYGYTFGSGTRLTVV.

This chain uses TRBV29-1 with TRBJ1-2; tentatively, D is TRBD1 (6 bases). This CDR3 is 12 amino acids long. CDR1 and CDR2 (germline): SQVTM, ANQGSEA. The V end was cut by 6 bases, the J end by 5 bases, with 13 bases between. DNA for the CDR3: TGCAGCGTGTACAGGGAGGGGTATGGCTACACCTTC. It is translated as CSVYREGYGYTF.

The V call is TRBV28, the J call TRBJ2-6, with D possibly matching TRBD1 (6 bases). The CDR3 is made up of 18 amino acids. Between the trimmed V and J ends, which lost 2 bases and 0 bases, there was a span of 14 bases. Germline V lookup: CDR1 MDHEN, CDR2 SYDVKM. The CDR3 protein is CASSLRTDFYSGANVLTF. In DNA, the CDR3 is TGTGCCAGCAGTTTAAGGACAGACTTCTACTCTGGGGCCAACGTCCTGACTTTC. Filled out from reference TRBV28 and TRBJ2-6, the complete variable domain reads DVKVTQSSRYLVKRTGEKVFLECVQDMDHENMFWYRQDPGLGLRLIYFSYDVKMKEKGDIPEGYSVSREKKERFSLILESASTNQTSMYLCASSLRTDFYSGANVLTFGAGSRLTVL.

The genes are TRBV6-6 and TRBJ2-7; D is unclear. This CDR3 spans 14 amino acids. Germline V gene data show CDR1 as MNHNY and CDR2 as SVGAGI (reference sequence). V gave up 4 bases and J gave up 0 bases, with 10 bases separating them. This CDR3 reads CASSFPDNSYEQYF. CDR3 in DNA: TGTGCCAGCAGTTTCCCCGACAACTCCTACGAGCAGTACTTC.

About this clone: Because the CDR3 is missing its conserved closing phenylalanine or tryptophan, this is likely a read error. This chain joins TRBV7-9 and TRBJ1-4, with D unresolved. The germline CDR1 and CDR2 sequences are SEHNR and FQNEAQ (reference sequence). The V gene lost 3 bases and the J gene lost 8 bases, with 4 bases spanning the gap. The CDR3 is 11 residues long. CDR3 amino acids: CASSFTEKLFV. CDR3 nucleotides: TGTGCCAGCAGCTTCACAGAAAAACTGTTTGTT.

There are a few counts of this clone. The chain combines TRBV9 with TRBJ1-1, with D perhaps TRBD1 (5 bases). Germline V gene data show CDR1 as SGDLS and CDR2 as YYNGEE. The CDR3 is 16 amino acids. V gave up 4 bases and J gave up 4 bases, with 20 bases separating them. The CDR3 bases are TGTGCCAGCAGCACCCGTGGGGTTGATAGGGGCACTGAAGCTTTCTTT. Encoded protein: CASSTRGVDRGTEAFF.

This clone was detected only a few times. This chain links TRBV2 with TRBJ1-2; D remains unclear. V was cut by 6 bases and J by 9 bases, with 20 bases left in between. The germline gives CDR1 SNHLY, CDR2 FYNNEI. The CDR3 runs 14 residues. For the CDR3, the DNA is TGTGCCAGCAGCCAAGAGCGCTATAGTGGTAGCTACACCTTC. Protein product: CASSQERYSGSYTF.

A few counts support this clone. V usage is TRBV10-1 and J usage is TRBJ2-1, with 7 bases identical to TRBD1. J was trimmed by 6 bases and V by 5 bases; bases with no gene match: 4. The CDR3 is 13 residues long. CDR1 is WNHNN and CDR2 is SYGVQD in the germline V gene (reference sequence). Here the CDR3 DNA reads TGCGCCAGCAGTCCTAACAGGGGCAATGAGCAGTTCTTC. Translating gives CASSPNRGNEQFF.

The J gene is TRBJ1-1, the V gene TRBV7-9, with D hard to call. The V gene lost 1 base and the J gene lost 4 bases, with 13 bases spanning the gap. Germline lookup yields CDR1 SEHNR and CDR2 FQNEAQ (reference sequence). The CDR3 has 15 residues. The chain's CDR3 is CASSLGLGQVTEAFF. In nucleotides, the CDR3 is TGTGCCAGCAGCTTAGGGCTTGGCCAAGTCACTGAAGCTTTCTTT.

This clone has only a few counts. The rearrangement links TRBV19 to TRBJ1-1; 7 nucleotides match TRBD1. The CDR3 runs 13 residues. J lost 7 bases, V lost 1 base, and 3 bases had no gene match. Germline loops: CDR1 LNHDA, CDR2 SQIVND (reference sequence). The CDR3: CASSIVPGGEAFF. CDR3 sequence (DNA): TGTGCCAGTAGTATAGTTCCAGGGGGTGAAGCTTTCTTT.

This sequence joins TRBV7-2 and TRBJ1-1; TRBD1 is a possible D gene (6 bases). The CDR3 is made up of 16 amino acids. V dropped 3 bases and J dropped 0 bases, with 14 bases sitting between them. The germline gives CDR1 SGHTA, CDR2 FQGNSA. CDR3 residues: CASSFGQLNMNTEAFF. Written as DNA, the CDR3 is TGTGCCAGCAGCTTCGGACAGCTGAATATGAACACTGAAGCTTTCTTT.

The chain uses TRBV4-2 and TRBJ1-2, with D possibly matching TRBD1 (6 bases). CDR1 is LGHNA and CDR2 is YNFKEQ in the germline V gene. V lost 0 bases and J lost 0, with 11 bases in between. This CDR3 spans 16 amino acids. This CDR3 is CASSQEIGTSNYGYTF. The CDR3 DNA reads as TGTGCCAGCAGCCAAGAGATTGGGACATCTAACTATGGCTACACCTTC.

The chain combines TRBV28 with TRBJ1-2; TRBD1 aligns across 7 bases. The germline V gene has CDR1 MDHEN and CDR2 SYDVKM. The CDR3 totals 16 residues. Trimming at V came to 3 bases and at J to 6 bases, leaving 13 bases not matched to a gene. CDR3 residues: CASSFLGEGAGHGYTF. Here the CDR3 DNA reads TGTGCCAGCAGTTTTTTAGGCGAGGGGGCTGGCCATGGCTACACCTTC.

J is TRBJ2-1 and V is TRBV25-1; 7 bases agree with TRBD1. There are 15 residues in the CDR3. J lost 7 bases, V lost 4 bases, and 10 bases had no gene match. Germline V gene lookup returns CDR1 MGHDK and CDR2 SYGVNS. The CDR3 nucleotides are TGTGCCAGCAGTGGCTACAGGGGTCCGCGGAATGAGCAGTTCTTC. Translation gives CASSGYRGPRNEQFF.

V usage is TRBV18 and J usage is TRBJ1-3; TRBD1 might be the D (6 bases). The CDR3 has 16 residues. Germline CDR1 and CDR2: KGHSH and LQKENI. V lost 5 bases and J 4 bases, leaving 18 bases between the germline ends. The CDR3 loop reads CASSVQGRSGGNTIYF. The CDR3 DNA reads TGTGCCAGCTCAGTACAGGGACGATCGGGAGGAAACACCATATATTTT.

The genes are TRBV7-6 and TRBJ1-3; D may be TRBD1 (5 bases). The germline V gene encodes CDR1 SGHVS and CDR2 FNYEAQ. Trimming took off 0 bases at V and 0 bases at J, with 9 bases between the two ends. The CDR3 runs 16 residues. The CDR3 nucleotides read TGTGCCAGCAGCTTAGCTGGGGCAGTCTCTGGAAACACCATATATTTT. It encodes CASSLAGAVSGNTIYF.

The V gene is TRBV7-2, the J gene TRBJ2-5; 8 bases fit TRBD1. The CDR3 spans 13 residues. CDR1 and CDR2 from the germline V gene are SGHTA and FQGNSA. J gave up 5 bases and V 5 bases, and 4 bases lay outside the gene matches. The CDR3, as DNA: TGTGCCAGCAGCCAGGGGGCCCATGAGACCCAGTACTTC. This codes for CASSQGAHETQYF.

This sequence joins TRBV27 and TRBJ2-7; TRBD1 matches 7 bases. Germline V gives CDR1 MNHEY, CDR2 SMNVEV (reference sequence). CDR3 length equals 14 residues. With V trimmed by 2 bases and J by 6 bases, 7 bases remained unmatched. The CDR3 nucleotides are TGTGCCAGCAGTTTAATACAGGGGATGGGCGAGCAGTACTTC. Protein: CASSLIQGMGEQYF.